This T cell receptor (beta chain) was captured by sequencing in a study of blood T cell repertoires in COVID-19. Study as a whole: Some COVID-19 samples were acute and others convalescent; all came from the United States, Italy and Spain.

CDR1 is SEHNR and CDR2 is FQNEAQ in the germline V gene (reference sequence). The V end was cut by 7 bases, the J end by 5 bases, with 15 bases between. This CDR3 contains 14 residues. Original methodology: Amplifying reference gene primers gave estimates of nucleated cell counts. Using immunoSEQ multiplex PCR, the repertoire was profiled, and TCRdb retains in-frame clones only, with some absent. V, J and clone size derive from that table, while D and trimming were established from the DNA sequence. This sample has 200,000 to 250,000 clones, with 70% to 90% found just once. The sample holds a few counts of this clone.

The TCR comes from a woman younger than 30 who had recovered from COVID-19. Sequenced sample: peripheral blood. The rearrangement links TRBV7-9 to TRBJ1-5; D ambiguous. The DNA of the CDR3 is TGTGCCAGCACCCCAGACGGGAGTCATCAGCCCCAGCATTTT. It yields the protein CASTPDGSHQPQHF.